Judged by frequency, the clone carrying this T cell receptor (beta chain) is medium-sized. Its antigen is undetermined. The CDR3 length is 11 residues. Germline V CDR1 and CDR2: SQVTM, ANQGSEA. The data belong to a study of CXCR3-negative and CXCR3-positive naive CD8 T cells. About the research overall: Sequencing gave about 150 million TRB reads overall, about 1.5 +/- 0.3 million per library. Overall study results and limits: Similar TRBV-TRBJ usage was seen in naive cells (both CXCR3-negative and CXCR3-positive), but memory cells differed. Memory CD8+ T cell repertoires were far less diverse than both naive subsets.

The libraries of TRB cDNA were constructed through 5' RACE using UMI labels. Reanalyzing the 5' RACE reads, TCRdb keeps one entry per CDR3 protein, without DNA. In all, the sample yields about 43,000 distinct CDR3 sequences. V is TRBV29-1 and J is TRBJ2-5. Sequencing was performed on memory CD8+ T cells from blood. This TCR was sampled from a human donor in good health. Some clones in this sample may be carry-over from other donors' samples. CDR3 sequence reads: CSVDGGETQYF.